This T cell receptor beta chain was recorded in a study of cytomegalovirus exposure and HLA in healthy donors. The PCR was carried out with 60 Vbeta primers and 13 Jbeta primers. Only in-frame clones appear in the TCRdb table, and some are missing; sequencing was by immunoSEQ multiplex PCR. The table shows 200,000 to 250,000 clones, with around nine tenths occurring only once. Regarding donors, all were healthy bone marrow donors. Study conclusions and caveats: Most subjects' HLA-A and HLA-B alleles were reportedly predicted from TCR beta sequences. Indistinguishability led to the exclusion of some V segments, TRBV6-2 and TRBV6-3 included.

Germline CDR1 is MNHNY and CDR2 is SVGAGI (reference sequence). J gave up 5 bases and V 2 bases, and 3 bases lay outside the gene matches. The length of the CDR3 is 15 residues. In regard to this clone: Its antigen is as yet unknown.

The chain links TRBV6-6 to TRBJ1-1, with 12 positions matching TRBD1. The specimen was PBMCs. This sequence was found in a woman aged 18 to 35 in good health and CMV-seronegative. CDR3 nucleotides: TGTGCCAGCAGTTACGCGGGACAGGGGGCGACTGAAGCTTTCTTT. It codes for CASSYAGQGATEAFF.